Each of the 29 T cell receptor beta chains below was sequenced from the same sample in a study of T cell repertoires in cytomegalovirus infection. One entry per CDR3 protein, called by TCRdb with MiXCR from the reads. The sample shows fewer than 550,000 distinct CDR3 sequences, under 40% of them seen only once. The sequencing sample was made of PBMCs. These receptors came from a human donor in good health (CMV status not recorded). Some clones in this sample may be carry-over from other donors' samples.

The rearrangement uses TRBV12-3 or TRBV12-4 and TRBJ2-1; the match to TRBD2 covers 10 bases. The V segment lost 1 base and the J segment 5 bases; nucleotides outside the gene matches: 5. The CDR3 runs to 16 residues. The CDR3 sequence: CASSLGVAGGNNEQFF. The DNA for the CDR3 is TGTGCCAGCAGTTTAGGGGTAGCGGGGGGTAACAATGAGCAGTTCTTC.

This clonotype has a count of ten or more. The gene calls are TRBV7-2 and TRBJ1-1; perhaps TRBD1 as D (6 bases). Trimming shortened V by 4 bases and J by 10 bases, and 25 bases separated the two germline ends. The germline V gene has CDR1 SGHTA and CDR2 FQGNSA. The CDR3 is 16 amino acids. The CDR3 bases are TGTGCCAGCAGCTCTCTCCTTCCCGGACAGCGGGACGGAGCTTTCTTT. Residues: CASSSLLPGQRDGAFF.

This clonotype appeared a few times. V and J are TRBV19 and TRBJ2-1; 12 nucleotides match TRBD2. Germline loops: CDR1 LNHDA, CDR2 SQIVND (reference sequence). V dropped 1 base and J dropped 7; count of bases not matched to a gene: 11. CDR3 length: 18 residues. CDR3 in DNA: TGTGCCAGTAGTATAGGGGAACTAGCGGGGGGCCGTTGGAATGAGCAGTTCTTC. Its translation is CASSIGELAGGRWNEQFF.

The table lists this clonotype with many counts. This chain uses TRBV7-2 with TRBJ2-3; the match to TRBD1 covers 9 bases. Per the germline V gene, CDR1 is SGHTA and CDR2 is FQGNSA. This CDR3 is 15 amino acids long. Unmatched junction bases numbered 8, after V lost 4 bases and J lost 6 bases. CDR3 coding DNA: TGTGCCAGCAGCTCGGGGACAGGGTACACGGATACGCAGTATTTT. Translated, it gives CASSSGTGYTDTQYF.

In its sample, this clonotype was seen a few times. This chain links TRBV6-5 with TRBJ1-2, with TRBD1 matching 7 bases. Germline V lookup: CDR1 MNHEY, CDR2 SVGAGI. The trim removed 2 bases at V and 8 bases at J, leaving 14 bases unmatched. The CDR3 extends over 16 amino acids. CDR3 sequence: CASSYAAQGMVRGYTF. The DNA for the CDR3 is TGTGCCAGCAGTTACGCGGCACAGGGGATGGTGAGGGGCTACACCTTC.

The CDR3, as DNA: TGTGCCAGCAGCTCTCAACAGGGAGGGGGCTCTGGAAACACCATATATTTT. Translation gives CASSSQQGGGSGNTIYF. The genes are TRBV7-8 and TRBJ1-3; possibly TRBD1 for D (6 bases). Germline V gene lookup returns CDR1 SGHVS and CDR2 FQNEAQ. The CDR3 has 17 residues. V lost 4 bases, J lost 0 bases, and 16 bases lay in between.

This sequence joins TRBV12-3 or TRBV12-4 and TRBJ2-5, with TRBD1 as a possible D gene (6 bases). CDR3 length: 16 amino acids. Trimming pared 5 bases from V and 2 bases from J, leaving 18 bases between. This CDR3 reads CASSTARGTQQETQYF. The DNA for the CDR3 is TGTGCCAGCAGTACGGCAAGAGGGACACAACAAGAGACCCAGTACTTC.

A word on this clonotype: A much larger clone lies a single base off, so this may be a read error. The rearrangement joins TRBV7-2 to TRBJ2-3; possible D gene TRBD1, 6 bases. Germline values: CDR1 SGHTA, CDR2 FQGNSA. CDR3 length equals 15 residues. CDR3 in amino acids: CASSLQGYSTDTKYF. DNA of the CDR3: TGTGCCAGCAGCTTACAGGGGTACAGCACAGATACGAAGTATTTT.

This clonotype was detected many times. The chain employs TRBV4-1 and TRBJ1-5; the match to TRBD1 covers 8 bases. J gave up 4 bases and V 2 bases, and 10 bases lay outside the gene matches. The CDR3 runs to 17 residues. Germline V gene data show CDR1 as MGHRA and CDR2 as YSYEKL. The DNA of the CDR3 is TGCGCCAGCAGCCAATCAGGGGGCGTCTTTGGGAATCAGCCCCAGCATTTT. Translation: CASSQSGGVFGNQPQHF.

This clonotype was observed a handful of times. The J gene is TRBJ2-7, the V gene TRBV6-1; 10 bases agree with TRBD2. Trimming removed 5 bases from V and 8 bases from J; junction bases left unmatched: 15. Germline assignment: CDR1 MNHNS and CDR2 SASEGT. CDR3 length equals 16 residues. The CDR3 region is CASSHTLAGAPNKQYF. The CDR3 coding sequence is TGTGCCAGCAGTCATACTCTAGCGGGGGCCCCTAACAAGCAGTACTTC.

The chain carries TRBV20-1 and TRBJ2-6; D uncertain. This CDR3 spans 13 amino acids. Trimming cost V 6 bases and J 1 base, with 7 bases left between them. The germline V gene has CDR1 DFQATT and CDR2 SNEGSKA (reference sequence). The chain's CDR3 is CSALKSGANVLTF. CDR3 DNA sequence: TGCAGTGCCCTCAAATCTGGGGCCAACGTCCTGACTTTC.

This clonotype was picked up a small number of times. The chain carries TRBV2 and TRBJ2-5; D is unclear. The CDR3 runs to 14 residues. Germline CDR1 reads SNHLY; CDR2 reads FYNNEI. V lost 0 bases to trimming and J lost 3 bases, with 8 bases between them. CDR3 sequence reads: CASSEAGRKETQYF. DNA for the CDR3: TGTGCCAGCAGTGAAGCAGGGCGGAAAGAGACCCAGTACTTC.

The chain employs TRBV29-1 and TRBJ1-5, with D uncertain. V gave up 4 bases and J gave up 8 bases, with 15 bases separating them. In germline, CDR1 is SQVTM, CDR2 ANQGSEA. The CDR3 extends over 13 amino acids. CDR3 in DNA: TGCAGCGTTGGGGGAAATGGGATGGAGCCCCAGCATTTT. Its protein product is CSVGGNGMEPQHF. Full variable domain (rest looked up from reference TRBV29-1 and TRBJ1-5): SAVISQKPSRDICQRGTSLTIQCQVDSQVTMMFWYRQQPGQSLTLIATANQGSEATYESGFVIDKFPISRPNLTFSTLTVSNMSPEDSSIYLCSVGGNGMEPQHFGDGTRLSIL.

This clonotype was observed a few times. In DNA, the CDR3 is TGTGCCAGCAGTGAGGAAGCGGGGGGTCCCAGGGATACGCAGTATTTT. Amino acids: CASSEEAGGPRDTQYF. This chain joins TRBV6-4 and TRBJ2-3; the match to TRBD2 covers 9 bases. J gave up 6 bases and V 3 bases, and 10 bases lay outside the gene matches. From germline, CDR1 is MRHNA and CDR2 SNTAGT. The CDR3 is 16 amino acids.

About this clonotype: Compared with germline, one end of the junction differs, possibly owing to a read error. The chain has TRBV4-1 and TRBJ1-3; no clear D. The CDR3 loop spans 14 amino acids. The germline CDR1 and CDR2 sequences are MGHRA and YSYEKL. The DNA of the CDR3 is TGCGCCAGAAGACAAGAACGGGCCCGCGACACCCTATATTTT. It codes for CARRQERARDTLYF.

Here the CDR3 DNA reads TGTGCCAGCAACTTGGACAGGGAAGGTGAGCAGTACTTC. Amino acid sequence: CASNLDREGEQYF. The rearrangement links TRBV11-2 to TRBJ2-7; the match to TRBD1 covers 8 bases. Germline lookup yields CDR1 SGHAT and CDR2 FQNNGV. The ends lost 7 bases at V and 7 bases at J; junction bases unmatched: 9. This CDR3 is 13 amino acids long.

The gene calls are TRBV7-9 and TRBJ1-5, with a weak D call TRBD1 (6 bases). Trimming removed 3 bases from V and 6 bases from J, with 15 bases in between. The CDR3 loop spans 15 amino acids. CDR1 is SEHNR and CDR2 is FQNEAQ in the germline V gene (reference sequence). In DNA form, the CDR3 reads TGTGCCAGCAGCTTCTACAGGGCTGCGAGTCAGCCCCAGCATTTT. This sequence encodes CASSFYRAASQPQHF.

This clonotype was seen a few times. The chain has TRBV5-1 and TRBJ1-2; unclear D gene. The V end lost 0 bases, the J end lost 4 bases, and 13 bases lay between the germline ends. Per germline, CDR1 SGHRS and CDR2 YFSETQ. This CDR3 spans 15 amino acids. For the CDR3, the DNA is TGCGCCAGCAGCTTGGGTTCGCAGCTTATCTATGGCTACACCTTC. Translated, it gives CASSLGSQLIYGYTF.

Only one count was recorded for this clonotype. The chain couples TRBV12-3 or TRBV12-4 to TRBJ2-7, with 13 bases aligning to TRBD2. V trimming: 7 bases; J trimming: 7 bases; junction bases outside the gene matches: 10. This CDR3 has 15 residues. In DNA, the CDR3 is TGTGCCAGCACCAGCACACTAGCGGGGGGGCGGGAGCAGTACTTC. Residues: CASTSTLAGGREQYF.

This clonotype was counted only a few times. The CDR3 nucleotides are TGTGCCAGCAGTTACAGCGATGGCTACACCTTC. Its translation is CASSYSDGYTF. The chain links TRBV28 to TRBJ1-2; D not certain. The CDR3 is made up of 11 amino acids. Germline V gene data show CDR1 as MDHEN and CDR2 as SYDVKM. Trimming cost V 4 bases and J 6 bases, with 6 bases left between them.

Many counts were recorded for this clonotype. CDR3 DNA: TGTGCCAGCAGCTTAGGAAGGCGTGACAGAGGGGACGAGCAGTACTTC. Encoded protein: CASSLGRRDRGDEQYF. V usage is TRBV7-9 and J usage is TRBJ2-7; D assignment may be TRBD1 or TRBD2 (5 bases each). V lost 1 base and J 5 bases, leaving 18 bases between the germline ends. CDR1 is SEHNR and CDR2 is FQNEAQ in the germline V gene (reference sequence). The CDR3 runs 16 residues.

This rearrangement joins TRBV28 to TRBJ1-2; 10 bases map to TRBD1. The CDR3 sequence is 15 residues long. Trimming removed 9 bases from V and 7 bases from J; junction bases left unmatched: 14. Germline V lookup: CDR1 MDHEN, CDR2 SYDVKM. CDR3 sequence: CARSVLRQGASGYTF. The CDR3 nucleotides are TGTGCCAGAAGCGTCTTGAGACAGGGGGCGAGTGGCTACACCTTC.

This rearrangement joins TRBV7-2 to TRBJ1-6; D is unclear. Trimming removed 5 bases at V and 10 bases at J, with 21 bases between. Germline CDR1 reads SGHTA; CDR2 reads FQGNSA. CDR3 length: 16 residues. CDR3: CASSPRTSTLGSPLHF. The CDR3 coding sequence is TGTGCCAGCAGCCCCCGGACCTCGACCCTGGGCTCACCCCTCCACTTT.

The chain uses TRBV12-3 or TRBV12-4 and TRBJ2-3; D is undetermined. Trimming cost V 7 bases and J 2 bases, with 13 bases left between them. This CDR3 is built from 14 residues. Here the CDR3 reads CASTLGQNTDTQYF. For the CDR3, the DNA is TGTGCCAGCACCTTGGGCCAGAACACAGATACGCAGTATTTT.

The chain combines TRBV24-1 with TRBJ2-2; D call uncertain. V was clipped by 4 bases and J by 6 bases, with 14 bases between them. CDR3 size: 15 residues. Germline V lookup: CDR1 KGHDR, CDR2 SFDVKD. The CDR3, as DNA: TGTGCCACCAGTGACCGCGCTAGTTCTTCCGGGGAGCTGTTTTTT. Translation gives CATSDRASSSGELFF.

V is TRBV18 and J is TRBJ1-2; D ambiguous. V lost 3 bases to trimming and J lost 2 bases, with 13 bases between them. In germline, CDR1 is KGHSH, CDR2 LQKENI. CDR3 length: 15 residues. CDR3 in amino acids: CASSPWTEVNYGYTF. CDR3 nucleotides: TGTGCCAGCTCACCCTGGACGGAGGTCAACTATGGCTACACCTTC.

This clonotype was counted between two and nine times. This chain links TRBV12-3 or TRBV12-4 with TRBJ2-1, with 12 bases aligning to TRBD2. This CDR3 is 18 amino acids long. The V segment lost 10 bases and the J segment 4 bases; nucleotides outside the gene matches: 17. The DNA of the CDR3 is TGTGCCAAAAAATCCGGGCTAGCGGGGGGGCTCACGTACAATGAGCAGTTCTTC. Its translation is CAKKSGLAGGLTYNEQFF.

This clonotype was seen at least ten times. V usage is TRBV11-1 and J usage is TRBJ2-1; 9 bases agree with TRBD2. This CDR3 region has 17 residues. Germline CDR1 is SGHAT and CDR2 is FQDESV (reference sequence). The V and J ends lost 6 bases and 10 bases, in that order; junction bases with no gene match: 19. The CDR3 region has the DNA TGTGCCAGCAGTTCCTCCTGGGGACTAGCTGCGCTGGGGGAGCAGTTCTTC. Translation gives CASSSSWGLAALGEQFF.

Only a few counts were recorded for this clonotype. The J gene is TRBJ2-7, the V gene TRBV28; D is unclear. Germline values: CDR1 MDHEN, CDR2 SYDVKM. The CDR3 contains 14 residues. Trimming left V 3 bases short and J 3 bases short, with 12 bases between. CDR3: CASSFRPDRYEQYF. The CDR3 DNA reads as TGTGCCAGCAGTTTTCGTCCGGACCGCTACGAGCAGTACTTC.